The source of this TCR beta chain is a study of beta chain features in type 1 diabetes. cDNA synthesis used the whole RNA isolate, giving expressed TCRB sequences. Sequencing used immunoSEQ multiplex PCR; TCRdb keeps in-frame clones, though not all of them. Of hundreds of thousands of clones listed, approximately 28% are singletons. Study outcomes and limitations: Naive, central memory and Treg TCRB repertoires seemed to resemble each other more closely in patients than they did in healthy donors.

A heparinised blood draw that averaged about 116 mL was obtained once from each donor. This clone was seen only a few times. Its antigen is still unknown. The CDR3 spans 15 residues. Germline CDR1 KGHSH, CDR2 LQKENI. With V trimmed by 5 bases and J by 3 bases, 7 bases remained unmatched. The chain carries TRBV18 and TRBJ2-1; 7 bases agree with TRBD2. This sequence originates from a man aged 18 to 30 in good health. Source material: naive CD4+ T cells from blood. The CDR3 loop reads CASSLPSGNYNEQFF. The CDR3, as DNA: TGTGCCAGCTCATTACCCAGCGGGAACTACAATGAGCAGTTCTTC.